This entry lists 19 T cell receptor beta chains sequenced from one sample in a study of blood T cell repertoires in COVID-19. Sequencing was performed with immunoSEQ multiplex PCR; in TCRdb, only in-frame clones are kept and a portion is missing. The repertoire has 120,000 or so clones, 65% to 80% of them found once; the top ten carry about 0.85%. The sequenced material came from peripheral blood. All receptors come from a human donor with acute or convalescent COVID-19. The donor label of this sample is uncertain.

The rearrangement uses TRBV7-9 and TRBJ1-2, with D perhaps TRBD1 (6 bases). There are 14 residues in the CDR3. Trimming took 2 bases from V and 8 from J, leaving 15 bases between them. The germline CDR1 and CDR2 sequences are SEHNR and FQNEAQ (reference sequence). DNA of the CDR3: TGTGCCAGCAGCTTACCTTCGCCAGGGGAGGGCTACACCTTC. This codes for CASSLPSPGEGYTF.

The rearrangement uses TRBV28 and TRBJ1-1; TRBD1 matches at 8 bases. From germline, CDR1 is MDHEN and CDR2 SYDVKM. This CDR3 contains 15 residues. Trimming at V came to 4 bases and at J to 4 bases, leaving 8 bases not matched to a gene. CDR3 DNA: TGTGCCAGCAGTTGGGAAGGACAGGGTAGCACTGAAGCTTTCTTT. It encodes CASSWEGQGSTEAFF.

The chain combines TRBV18 with TRBJ2-5, with D possibly being TRBD1 (5 bases). V was pared by 2 bases and J by 2 bases, with 12 bases between. The CDR3 extends over 15 amino acids. Per the germline V gene, CDR1 is KGHSH and CDR2 is LQKENI. This CDR3 is CASSPDRQGQETQYF. The CDR3 DNA is TGTGCCAGCTCACCAGATAGGCAGGGTCAAGAGACCCAGTACTTC.

The chain couples TRBV3-1 (or the pseudogene TRBV3-2) to TRBJ2-5; 8 bases map to TRBD2. The CDR3 covers 19 residues. Germline V gene lookup returns CDR1 LGHDT and CDR2 YNNKEL (reference sequence). V lost 1 base and J lost 0; bases outside the gene matches: 13. The CDR3 bases are TGTGCCAGCAGCCAAGCTACGGGGGGGCTAGTCCTGTACCAAGAGACCCAGTACTTC. Its protein product is CASSQATGGLVLYQETQYF.

This clone was recorded a few times. Within the sample, other DNA sequences also encode this same CDR3. As DNA, the CDR3 is TGTGCCAGCAGCTTAGCATCTGGCGGGGGCTCCCAAGAGACCCAGTACTTC. This translates into CASSLASGGGSQETQYF. This chain connects TRBV7-2 to TRBJ2-5; possibly TRBD2 for D (7 bases). Germline V gene lookup returns CDR1 SGHTA and CDR2 FQGNSA. V shed 0 bases and J shed 1 base, with 15 bases lying between them. The CDR3 has 17 residues.

The chain links TRBV6-1 to TRBJ2-3; 7 bases are shared with TRBD2. The germline CDR1 and CDR2 sequences are MNHNS and SASEGT. J gave up 1 base and V 2 bases, and 6 bases lay outside the gene matches. CDR3 length: 16 residues. The CDR3 loop is CASSEPWSGGTDTQYF. CDR3 sequence (DNA): TGTGCCAGCAGTGAACCGTGGAGCGGGGGCACAGATACGCAGTATTTT.

There are a few counts of this clone. The rearrangement joins TRBV18 to TRBJ2-7; TRBD2 is a possible D gene (5 bases). Germline V lookup: CDR1 KGHSH, CDR2 LQKENI. The length of the CDR3 is 13 residues. V was clipped by 3 bases and J by 6 bases, with 12 bases between them. The CDR3 DNA follows: TGTGCCAGCTCACCGGGGTCGGGAAGCGAGCAGTACTTC. It codes for CASSPGSGSEQYF.

J is TRBJ2-6 and V is TRBV10-1, with a weak D call TRBD2 (5 bases). From germline, CDR1 is WNHNN and CDR2 SYGVQD (reference sequence). There are 20 residues in the CDR3. With 6 bases removed from V and 1 base from J, the gap between germline ends came to 25 bases. CDR3 DNA: TGCGCCAGCAGACTTCGGGGTGAGGGCTTGGGAGCTTCTGGGGCCAACGTCCTGACTTTC. Translating it yields CASRLRGEGLGASGANVLTF.

The CDR3 loop is CASRLPGTTGAEAFF. Here the CDR3 DNA reads TGCGCCAGCAGGTTGCCCGGGACAACTGGCGCTGAAGCTTTCTTT. The chain couples TRBV5-1 to TRBJ1-1; D perhaps matches TRBD1 (6 bases). V lost 5 bases to trimming and J lost 6 bases, with 20 bases between them. The germline gives CDR1 SGHRS, CDR2 YFSETQ. The CDR3 sequence is 15 residues long.

The chain couples TRBV7-9 to TRBJ1-3; D is undetermined. Germline-derived CDR1 and CDR2 are SEHNR and FQNEAQ (reference sequence). This CDR3 has 16 residues. V lost 4 bases and J 4 bases, leaving 17 bases between the germline ends. Here the CDR3 DNA reads TGTGCCAGCAGCTCAGAGGAGTGGGTGAAAGGAAACACCATATATTTT. This translates into CASSSEEWVKGNTIYF.

The V and J genes are TRBV7-2 and TRBJ1-5; D perhaps matches TRBD1 (5 bases). This CDR3 spans 15 amino acids. Germline values: CDR1 SGHTA, CDR2 FQGNSA. V was trimmed by 5 bases and J by 7 bases, leaving 18 bases between them. The CDR3 here is CASSRTWGSGQPQHF. CDR3 in DNA: TGTGCCAGCAGCAGGACGTGGGGGAGCGGGCAGCCCCAGCATTTT.

This chain connects TRBV2 to TRBJ1-5; TRBD1 matches at 7 bases. The CDR3 sequence is 15 residues long. CDR1 and CDR2 from the germline V gene are SNHLY and FYNNEI. With 6 bases clipped from V and 1 base from J, the junction kept 6 bases outside the gene matches. DNA for the CDR3: TGTGCCAGCAGCCTTGACAGGGCAAGCAATCAGCCCCAGCATTTT. Translation gives CASSLDRASNQPQHF. The full variable domain, its missing parts supplied by reference TRBV2 and TRBJ1-5, is EPEVTQTPSHQVTQMGQEVILRCVPISNHLYFYWYRQILGQKVEFLVSFYNNEISEKSEIFDDQFSVERPDGSNFTLKIRSTKLEDSAMYFCASSLDRASNQPQHFGDGTRLSIL.

The chain has TRBV4-2 and TRBJ2-2, with TRBD2 as a possible D gene (6 bases). Per the germline V gene, CDR1 is LGHNA and CDR2 is YNFKEQ. This CDR3 has 16 amino acids. The V gene lost 4 bases and the J gene lost 0 bases, with 12 bases spanning the gap. CDR3 coding DNA: TGTGCCAGCAGCCGCGGGACCCCTTCGAACACCGGGGAGCTGTTTTTT. This gives the protein CASSRGTPSNTGELFF.

This clone turned up a few times. J is TRBJ2-5 and V is TRBV7-2; tentative D call: TRBD2 (5 bases). Trimming removed 1 base from V and 5 bases from J, with 11 bases in between. The germline gives CDR1 SGHTA, CDR2 FQGNSA. The CDR3 contains 14 residues. The CDR3 region is CASSLGAAGETQYF. The CDR3 coding sequence is TGTGCCAGCAGCTTAGGAGCGGCCGGCGAGACCCAGTACTTC.

The sample holds a few counts of this clone. The V and J genes are TRBV19 and TRBJ1-5, with TRBD1 identical over 8 bases. Unmatched junction bases numbered 5, after V lost 10 bases and J lost 6 bases. The CDR3 covers 12 residues. The V gene's germline CDR1 is LNHDA and CDR2 SQIVND (reference sequence). CDR3 loop: CATGDRIQPQHF. The DNA for the CDR3 is TGTGCCACGGGGGACAGGATTCAGCCCCAGCATTTT.

The gene calls are TRBV6-1 and TRBJ1-2; a possible D gene is TRBD1 (6 bases). V was trimmed by 3 bases and J by 7 bases, leaving 6 bases between them. Germline CDR1 reads MNHNS; CDR2 reads SASEGT. There are 11 residues in the CDR3. CDR3 protein: CASSDRGGYTF. The CDR3 nucleotides read TGTGCCAGCAGTGACAGGGGTGGCTACACCTTC.

The chain uses TRBV7-8 and TRBJ2-6, with TRBD1 as a possible D gene (5 bases). Germline CDR1 and CDR2: SGHVS and FQNEAQ. The CDR3 sequence is 16 residues long. V dropped 3 bases and J dropped 2 bases, with 11 bases sitting between them. The CDR3 DNA sequence: TGTGCCAGCAGCTTCCAGGGTGCGACTGGGGCCAACGTCCTGACTTTC. Amino acid sequence: CASSFQGATGANVLTF.

The chain employs TRBV24-1 and TRBJ2-3; 10 bases align to TRBD1. Losses at the gene ends were 3 bases for V and 4 bases for J; bases not matched to a gene: 6. Germline V gene sequence: CDR1 KGHDR, CDR2 SFDVKD. This CDR3 has 16 amino acids. The CDR3 nucleotides are TGTGCCACCAGTGATCCGAGGACAGGGGGGCCAGATACGCAGTATTTT. This codes for CATSDPRTGGPDTQYF.

J is TRBJ1-4 and V is TRBV7-6; the D gene is possibly TRBD1 (6 bases). Germline-derived CDR1 and CDR2 are SGHVS and FNYEAQ. CDR3 length: 16 amino acids. The V end was cut by 5 bases, the J end by 2 bases, with 15 bases between. CDR3 region: CASSPGQGNTNEKLFF. The CDR3 DNA reads TGTGCCAGCAGCCCCGGCCAGGGGAACACTAATGAAAAACTGTTTTTT.